The sequence of this TCR beta chain was determined in a study of CD8 T cells in Susac syndrome. V was shortened by 0 bases and J by 4 bases, with 12 bases between the two germline ends. Germline CDR1 is MNHEY and CDR2 is SVGAGI. CDR3 length equals 15 residues. cDNA came from roughly 0.47 to 1 ug RNA primed by random hexamers. From the immunoSEQ multiplex PCR reads, TCRdb called clonotypes with MiXCR, one entry per CDR3 protein. The top ten clones hold roughly 0.13% of a sample with around 200,000 distinct CDR3 sequences, 80% to 95% of them seen once. The source is a human donor with multiple sclerosis. The chain links TRBV6-5 to TRBJ1-2; D possibly corresponds to TRBD1 (5 bases). The sequenced material came from CD8+ T cells from PBMCs. CDR3 sequence (DNA): TGTGCCAGCAGTTACTCGGTGGGGCCTGGCTATGGCTACACCTTC. This encodes CASSYSVGPGYGYTF.